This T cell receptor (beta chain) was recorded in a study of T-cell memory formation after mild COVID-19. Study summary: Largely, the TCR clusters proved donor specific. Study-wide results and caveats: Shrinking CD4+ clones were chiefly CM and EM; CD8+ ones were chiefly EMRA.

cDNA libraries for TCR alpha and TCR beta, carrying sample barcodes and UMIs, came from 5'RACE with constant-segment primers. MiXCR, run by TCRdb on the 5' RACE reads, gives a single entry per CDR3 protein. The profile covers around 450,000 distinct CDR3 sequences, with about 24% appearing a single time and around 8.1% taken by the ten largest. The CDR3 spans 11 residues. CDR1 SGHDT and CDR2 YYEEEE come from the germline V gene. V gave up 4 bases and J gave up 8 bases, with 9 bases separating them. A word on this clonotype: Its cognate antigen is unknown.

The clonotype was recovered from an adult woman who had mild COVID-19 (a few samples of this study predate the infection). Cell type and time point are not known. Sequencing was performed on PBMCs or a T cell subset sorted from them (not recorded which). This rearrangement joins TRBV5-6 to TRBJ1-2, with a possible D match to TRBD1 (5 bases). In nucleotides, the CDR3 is TGTGCCAGCAGCGGGGGTCCCGGCTACACCTTC. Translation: CASSGGPGYTF.